This entry is about one T cell receptor beta chain. Original data processing: Reference gene primers were amplified, and this amplification served to estimate nucleated cell counts. Profiled with immunoSEQ multiplex PCR; TCRdb holds only in-frame clones, not every one. D and trimming come from the DNA, and the V and J calls and clone size come from that table. The sample contains 200,000 or so clones, around 82% of which appear only once. Exposed study participants had met a COVID-19 case within 2 weeks before entry. The sample is drawn from a study of blood T cell repertoires in COVID-19. Study details: Samples of COVID-19 (acute and convalescent) were obtained from the United States, Italy and Spain. Sources were T cells, B-cell-depleted T cells, or PBMCs; the material itself was cDNA or gDNA.

V lost 5 bases and J lost 1, with 10 bases in between. There are 13 residues in the CDR3. The germline gives CDR1 SGHDT, CDR2 YYEEEE. The chain recombines TRBV5-6 with TRBJ2-7, with D tentatively TRBD1 (5 bases). The TCR sequence derives from a woman in her 50s who had been exposed to COVID-19. The specimen was PBMCs or T cells enriched from blood (not recorded which). The CDR3 loop reads CASRPTDSYEQYF. Here the CDR3 DNA reads TGTGCCAGCAGACCGACAGATTCCTACGAGCAGTACTTC.